This is a list of T cell receptor beta chains from one sample in a study of control samples from healthy donors and cancer patients. Here immunoSEQ multiplex PCR was the method, and the copy in TCRdb shows in-frame clones only, minus some. The profile shows about 79,000 clones, over 85% of them singletons. Material for sequencing was PBMCs. Receptors were obtained from a middle-aged woman with lung cancer. Both conserved end residues are part of each CDR3. The D gene is left open where the match is weak. Size is stated for part of the rows, as once, few or many counts, or as a class when the clone is expanded.

j_gene,d_gene,v_gene,abundance,CDR3aa,CDR3nt
TRBJ1-1,NA,TRBV12-5,once,CASGWEGPLGEAFF,TGTGCTAGTGGTTGGGAGGGGCCTCTCGGGGAAGCTTTCTTT
TRBJ1-1,NA,TRBV15,NA,CATSRNLNTEAFF,TGTGCCACCAGCAGAAACTTGAACACTGAAGCTTTCTTT
TRBJ1-3,NA,TRBV4-1,NA,CASSQDGGRNTIYF,TGCGCCAGCAGCCAAGACGGGGGGAGAAACACCATATATTTT
TRBJ1-2,NA,TRBV6-1,NA,CASSEAANYGYTF,TGTGCCAGCAGTGAAGCAGCTAACTATGGCTACACCTTC
TRBJ1-5,NA,TRBV6-1,NA,CASSEVGIYNQPQHF,TGTGCCAGCAGTGAAGTGGGGATATACAATCAGCCCCAGCATTTT
TRBJ1-2,NA,TRBV3-1/TRBV3-2,NA,CASSREGVGYTF,TGTGCCAGCAGCCGAGAGGGGGTCGGCTACACCTTC
TRBJ1-3,NA,TRBV11-3,NA,CASSSHSSGNTIYF,TGTGCCAGCAGCTCACATAGCTCTGGAAACACCATATATTTT
TRBJ2-3,NA,TRBV5-1,NA,CASSPGGTDTQYF,TGCGCCAGCAGCCCGGGGGGCACAGATACGCAGTATTTT
TRBJ1-1,NA,TRBV9,NA,CASSPGTNTEAFF,TGTGCCAGCAGCCCGGGAACTAACACTGAAGCTTTCTTT
TRBJ2-2,NA,TRBV7-9,NA,CASSSENTGELFF,TGTGCCAGCAGCTCCGAAAACACCGGGGAGCTGTTTTTT
TRBJ2-1,TRBD2,TRBV11-2,NA,CASRPLGGEQFF,TGTGCCAGCAGACCCCTGGGGGGGGAGCAGTTCTTC
TRBJ1-1,NA,TRBV2,NA,CASNGRSHEAFF,TGTGCCAGCAATGGACGGAGTCATGAAGCTTTCTTT
TRBJ2-3,NA,TRBV30,NA,CAWGRGPTDTQYF,TGTGCCTGGGGGCGGGGGCCCACAGATACGCAGTATTTT
TRBJ1-5,NA,TRBV5-1,NA,CASSPAGLGQEPQHF,TGCGCCAGCAGCCCTGCCGGACTGGGGCAAGAGCCCCAGCATTTT
TRBJ1-3,NA,TRBV19,NA,CATREGAYSGNTIYF,TGTGCCACACGGGAGGGTGCTTACTCTGGAAACACCATATATTTT
TRBJ1-2,TRBD1,TRBV2,once,CASSEARQGGSYGYTF,TGTGCCAGCAGTGAAGCAAGACAGGGGGGTAGCTATGGCTACACCTTC
TRBJ1-6,NA,TRBV6-5,NA,CASSSTPSPLHF,TGTGCCAGCAGTTCCACACCTTCACCCCTCCACTTT
TRBJ1-5,NA,TRBV28,NA,CASKKTNQPQHF,TGTGCCAGCAAAAAGACTAATCAGCCCCAGCATTTT
TRBJ1-5,NA,TRBV7-9,NA,CASSNDEGGQPQHF,TGTGCCAGCAGCAATGACGAGGGGGGACAGCCCCAGCATTTT
TRBJ1-5,NA,TRBV19,NA,CASSIWISRDSNQPQHF,TGTGCCAGTAGTATATGGATAAGCAGGGATAGCAATCAGCCCCAGCATTTT
TRBJ2-2,NA,TRBV5-1,NA,CASSLRQVVLTGELFF,TGCGCCAGCAGCTTACGGCAGGTGGTTTTAACCGGGGAGCTGTTTTTT
TRBJ1-4,NA,TRBV5-1,NA,CASSLAPSGGVEKLFF,TGCGCCAGCAGCTTGGCCCCGAGCGGGGGGGTTGAAAAACTGTTTTTT
TRBJ1-5,NA,TRBV6-1,NA,CASSEPGDTRYNQPQHF,TGTGCCAGCAGTGAGCCCGGGGACACTAGATACAATCAGCCCCAGCATTTT
TRBJ1-1,TRBD1,TRBV5-3,once,CARSGGTGVPKDTEAFF,TGTGCCAGAAGCGGGGGGACAGGGGTTCCAAAGGACACTGAAGCTTTCTTT
TRBJ1-1,TRBD1,TRBV7-7,NA,CASSFHGKQGGTEAFF,TGTGCTAGCAGCTTCCACGGTAAGCAGGGGGGAACTGAAGCTTTCTTT
TRBJ1-5,NA,TRBV2,NA,CASSGTTFSNQPQHF,TGTGCCAGCAGTGGGACAACTTTTAGCAATCAGCCCCAGCATTTT
TRBJ1-3,NA,TRBV11-3,NA,CASSGGNTIYF,TGTGCCAGCAGCGGTGGAAACACCATATATTTT
TRBJ2-2,TRBD1,TRBV2,NA,CASSFRTGSVNTGELFF,TGTGCCAGCAGCTTCCGGACAGGATCCGTTAACACCGGGGAGCTGTTTTTT
TRBJ2-2,NA,TRBV5-4,NA,CASSFGALGQGNGELFF,TGTGCCAGCAGTTTTGGGGCGCTCGGTCAGGGGAACGGGGAGCTGTTTTTT
TRBJ2-3,TRBD2,TRBV7-9,NA,CASSLGPSGGFSTDTQYF,TGTGCCAGCAGCTTAGGCCCTAGCGGGGGGTTTAGCACAGATACGCAGTATTTT